This T cell receptor beta chain comes out of a study of CD8 T cells in ankylosing spondylitis. Study-wide points: Fewer than 10 highly homologous variants formed a TCR beta motif that appeared characteristic of ankylosing spondylitis blood. Both synovial fluid and blood in reactive arthritis had previously been reported to carry some motif variants. Clones linked to disease were reported to show significant enrichment in matched ankylosing spondylitis synovial fluid. Clones linked to the disease showed a CD8+ phenotype. They occurred at relatively low frequencies in peripheral blood.

Per the germline V gene, CDR1 is SGHRS and CDR2 is YFSETQ. V shed 4 bases, J shed 8 bases, and the junction held 9 bases outside the gene matches. The CDR3 is 15 amino acids. As regards this clonotype: Its specificity is unknown.

With molecular barcodes, quantitative 5'-RACE was used to make the TCR beta libraries. From the 5' RACE reads, TCRdb called clonotypes with MiXCR, one entry per CDR3 protein. The sample lists hundreds of thousands of distinct CDR3 sequences, roughly 25% seen once, with about 0.89% in the top ten. This receptor was identified in a male donor with ankylosing spondylitis. V gene TRBV5-1 combines with J gene TRBJ2-2; TRBD2 matches at 9 bases. The sequencing sample was made of blood, either unsorted or a sorted T cell fraction (not recorded which). The CDR3 spells CASSVTSGLAGELFF. The CDR3 nucleotides read TGCGCCAGCAGCGTGACTAGCGGTTTGGCGGGGGAGCTGTTTTTT.